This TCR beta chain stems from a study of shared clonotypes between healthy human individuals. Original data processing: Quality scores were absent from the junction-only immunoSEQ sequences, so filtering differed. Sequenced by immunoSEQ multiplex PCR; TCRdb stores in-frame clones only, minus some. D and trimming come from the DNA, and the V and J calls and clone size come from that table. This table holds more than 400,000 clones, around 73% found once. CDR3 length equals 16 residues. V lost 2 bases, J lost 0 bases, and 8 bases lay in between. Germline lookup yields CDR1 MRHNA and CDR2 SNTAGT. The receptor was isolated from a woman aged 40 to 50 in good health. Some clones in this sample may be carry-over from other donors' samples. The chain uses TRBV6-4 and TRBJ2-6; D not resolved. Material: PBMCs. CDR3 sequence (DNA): TGTGCCAGCAGTGACACGGGCAACTCTGGGGCCAACGTCCTGACTTTC. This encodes CASSDTGNSGANVLTF.